Each of the 7 T cell receptor beta chains below was sequenced from the same sample in a study of blood T cell repertoires in COVID-19 (dated by TCRdb to 2018 to 2020). Library preparation was by the immunoSEQ multiplex PCR assay. TCRdb carries this immuneACCESS record with in-frame sequences only. Its versions omit some clonotypes, under half of them owing to an unresolved V gene in the studies checked, with the rest unexplained. The sample table contains 200,000 to 300,000 clones; only one count was recorded for about 87% of them. The ten largest clonotypes hold over 3.5% of the sample. What was sequenced was peripheral blood. These TCRs come from a woman aged 40 to 55 with acute or convalescent COVID-19.

The V call is TRBV6-6, the J call TRBJ1-4; no definite D call. Trimming removed 8 bases at V and 8 bases at J, with 12 bases between. Germline loops: CDR1 MNHNY, CDR2 SVGAGI (reference sequence). This CDR3 region has 12 residues. The CDR3 loop is CASGRAGEKLFF. CDR3 bases: TGTGCCAGCGGTAGGGCGGGGGAAAAACTGTTTTTT.

This clone was counted a single time. V usage is TRBV19 and J usage is TRBJ2-3, with D perhaps TRBD2 (6 bases). CDR3 size: 17 residues. From germline, CDR1 is LNHDA and CDR2 SQIVND (reference sequence). V gave up 1 base and J gave up 1 base, with 15 bases separating them. The CDR3 region has the DNA TGTGCCAGTAGTATAGGGAGGGATTGGTCTGGCACAGATACGCAGTATTTT. Its protein product is CASSIGRDWSGTDTQYF.

The chain carries TRBV5-4 and TRBJ1-2, with D possibly matching TRBD1 (6 bases). This CDR3 is 17 amino acids long. The germline V and J ends were trimmed by 4 bases and 6 bases, with 25 bases remaining between them. The V gene's germline CDR1 is SGHNT and CDR2 YYREEE (reference sequence). The CDR3 sequence is CASSPGGRDGDNHGYTF. CDR3 bases: TGTGCCAGCAGCCCTGGGGGGAGGGACGGGGACAACCATGGCTACACCTTC.

The genes are TRBV5-8 and TRBJ1-2; possibly TRBD1 for D (6 bases). Trimming left V 5 bases short and J 2 bases short, with 10 bases between. CDR3 length: 13 residues. Per the germline V gene, CDR1 is SGHTS and CDR2 is YDEGEE. The CDR3 region has the DNA TGTGCCAGCAGTCAAGACAGGAACTATGGCTACACCTTC. Amino acid sequence: CASSQDRNYGYTF.

The chain employs TRBV11-2 and TRBJ1-2; 7 nucleotides line up with TRBD1. In germline, CDR1 is SGHAT, CDR2 FQNNGV. The CDR3 sequence is 15 residues long. V was clipped by 4 bases and J by 0 bases; unmatched bases: 5. In DNA, the CDR3 is TGTGCCAGCAGCTCCTACAGGGGAACTAACTATGGCTACACCTTC. It codes for CASSSYRGTNYGYTF.

This chain joins TRBV6-5 and TRBJ1-1, with a weak D call TRBD1 (5 bases). The CDR3 length is 14 residues. Germline V CDR1 and CDR2: MNHEY, SVGAGI. The V end lost 2 bases, the J end lost 3 bases, and 10 bases lay between the germline ends. The DNA of the CDR3 is TGTGCCAGCAGTTACCGTCGGGGGGACACTGAAGCTTTCTTT. Encoded protein: CASSYRRGDTEAFF.

The rearrangement links TRBV19 to TRBJ1-1; D remains unclear. The CDR3 is 15 residues long. The V end lost 6 bases, the J end lost 2 bases, and 16 bases lay between the germline ends. Per germline, CDR1 LNHDA and CDR2 SQIVND (reference sequence). The CDR3 here is CASSPLPARNTEAFF. CDR3 sequence (DNA): TGTGCCAGTAGCCCGTTGCCAGCTAGAAACACTGAAGCTTTCTTT.